This T cell receptor beta chain appears in the sequencing data of a study of control samples from healthy donors and cancer patients. Sequencing was performed with immunoSEQ multiplex PCR; in TCRdb, only in-frame clones are kept and a portion is missing. The repertoire holds around 140,000 clones, about 90% seen once, with roughly 7.8% in the top ten. Losses at the gene ends were 7 bases for V and 9 bases for J; bases not matched to a gene: 4. Germline CDR1 reads LNHDA; CDR2 reads SQIVND (reference sequence). The CDR3 loop spans 13 amino acids. This chain uses TRBV19 with TRBJ1-6; 9 positions match TRBD1. The receptor comes from a man between 45 and 60 years old with head and neck cancer. The sequenced material came from PBMCs. Written as DNA, the CDR3 is TGTGCCAGTAAGGAGACAGGGGGTTCACCCCTCCACTTT. This sequence encodes CASKETGGSPLHF.